The subject of this entry is one T cell receptor (beta chain). No antigen is known for it. Sequenced by immunoSEQ multiplex PCR; TCRdb stores in-frame clones only, minus some. The profile shows some 150,000 clones, under 95% of them singletons. The data are from a study of T cell responses to AZD1222 COVID-19 vaccine. For the study at large: The study pooled second doses at about 4 or about 12 weeks. Study observations and caveats: Spike was spanned by vaccine-associated CD4 TCRs, which were dominant at 160-218 and 743-854. Receipt of two AZD1222 doses was followed by a rise in Spike-specific TCR breadth and depth. Nearly half of spike-specific TCRs reportedly target variant regions that are unmutated in the B.1.351 and B.1.1.7 variants.

This CDR3 has 13 residues. The ends were cut back, 4 bases at V and 6 bases at J, with 11 bases in the middle. CDR1 SGDLS and CDR2 YYNGEE come from the germline V gene. V is TRBV9 and J is TRBJ2-4, with D perhaps TRBD1 or TRBD2 (6 bases each). This clonotype originated in an adult in good health. The starting material was peripheral blood, obtained on day 0 of AZD1222 vaccination. CDR3 DNA sequence: TGTGCCAGCAGCCCCGGGGGCGGAAACATTCAGTACTTC. This sequence encodes CASSPGGGNIQYF. Complete variable domain (other parts from reference TRBV9 and TRBJ2-4): DSGVTQTPKHLITATGQRVTLRCSPRSGDLSVYWYQQSLDQGLQFLIQYYNGEERAKGNILERFSAQQFPDLHSELNLSSLELGDSALYFCASSPGGGNIQYFGAGTRLSVL.